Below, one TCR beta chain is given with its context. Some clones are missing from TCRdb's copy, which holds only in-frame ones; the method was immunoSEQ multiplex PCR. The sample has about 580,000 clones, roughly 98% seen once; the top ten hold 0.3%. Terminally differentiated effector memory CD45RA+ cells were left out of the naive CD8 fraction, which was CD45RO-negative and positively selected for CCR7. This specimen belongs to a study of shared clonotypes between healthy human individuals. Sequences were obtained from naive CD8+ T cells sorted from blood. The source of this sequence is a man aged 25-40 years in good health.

CDR3 protein: CASRLPSGDNEQFF. The CDR3 bases are TGTGCCAGCAGGTTGCCTAGCGGGGACAATGAGCAGTTCTTC. The chain employs TRBV6-1 and TRBJ2-1; 9 bases are shared with TRBD2. Trimming cost V 6 bases and J 5 bases; bases outside gene matches: 5. CDR1 is MNHNS and CDR2 is SASEGT in the germline V gene. The CDR3 has 14 amino acids.